This T cell receptor (beta chain) emerged from a study of blood T cell repertoires in COVID-19. About the study: Acute-phase and convalescent COVID-19 samples originated in the United States, Italy and Spain. T cells, B-cell-depleted T cells, or PBMCs provided the cDNA or gDNA that served as material.

Per the germline V gene, CDR1 is SGHTA and CDR2 is FQGNSA. This CDR3 is built from 15 residues. V was clipped by 8 bases and J by 4 bases; unmatched bases: 9. Per the original data handling: Researchers report that nucleated cell counts were estimated from reference gene primer amplification. Measured with immunoSEQ multiplex PCR; TCRdb has only the in-frame clones, and not every one. That table furnishes V, J and clone size, whereas the DNA furnished D and trimming. This table holds about 98,000 clones, 81% found once. The chain combines TRBV7-2 with TRBJ1-2; 11 nucleotides match TRBD1. The sample consisted of peripheral blood. This clonotype was obtained from a woman older than 75 with acute or convalescent COVID-19. CDR3 residues: CASARPGQGVYGYTF. CDR3 sequence (DNA): TGTGCCAGCGCCAGACCGGGACAGGGGGTCTATGGCTACACCTTC.